The 29 T cell receptor beta chains below come from one sample, sequenced in a study of blood T cell repertoires in COVID-19 (dated by TCRdb to 2020 to 2022). The library relied on the immunoSEQ multiplex PCR assay. TCRdb stores this immuneACCESS table with in-frame sequences only. Part of the clones is absent; in the studies checked, under half of the shortfall reflects unresolved V genes, and no reason is known for the rest. Here the sample has 150,000 to 200,000 clones; 84% occur a single time. Roughly 3.2% of the sample is in the top ten clones. The sequenced sample was PBMCs or T cells enriched from blood (not recorded which). All receptors derive from a woman aged 25 to 39 who had been exposed to COVID-19.

CDR3: CASSVFRDSYEKLFF. The CDR3 DNA follows: TGTGCCAGCAGCGTATTCCGGGACAGCTATGAAAAACTGTTTTTT. This sequence joins TRBV9 and TRBJ1-4; 7 positions agree with TRBD1. The CDR3 runs to 15 residues. Germline V CDR1 and CDR2: SGDLS, YYNGEE. Trimming cost V 1 base and J 6 bases; bases outside gene matches: 6.

The genes are TRBV21-1 and TRBJ1-2; TRBD1 is the table's D call, not checked against the DNA. TRBV21-1 constitutes a pseudogene. The CDR3 runs 12 residues. The CDR3 DNA reads TGTGCCAGCAGCAACAGGAACTATGGCTACACCTTC. Its protein product is CASSNRNYGYTF.

This rearrangement joins TRBV7-2 to TRBJ1-1; D is possibly TRBD1 (5 bases). Trimming shortened V by 5 bases and J by 3 bases, and 10 bases separated the two germline ends. The CDR3 length is 13 residues. CDR1 SGHTA and CDR2 FQGNSA come from the germline V gene. This chain's CDR3 is CASSAGGYTEAFF. The CDR3 coding sequence is TGTGCCAGCAGCGCCGGGGGGTACACTGAAGCTTTCTTT.

V and J are TRBV10-2 and TRBJ2-3; possibly TRBD2 for D (6 bases). Germline V lookup: CDR1 WSHSY, CDR2 SAAADI. Trimming shortened V by 8 bases and J by 2 bases, and 14 bases separated the two germline ends. This CDR3 has 14 residues. CDR3 loop: CASLEGPNTDTQYF. The CDR3 bases are TGCGCCAGCTTGGAGGGCCCGAACACAGATACGCAGTATTTT.

In its sample, this clone was seen a few times. This chain joins TRBV7-9 and TRBJ1-3; no firm D call. The CDR3 covers 17 residues. V was pared by 0 bases and J by 1 base, with 13 bases between. The germline V gene has CDR1 SEHNR and CDR2 FQNEAQ (reference sequence). Here the CDR3 reads CASSLATSGASGNTIYF. The CDR3 nucleotides are TGTGCCAGCAGCTTAGCGACGTCGGGAGCATCTGGAAACACCATATATTTT.

The rearrangement uses TRBV9 and TRBJ2-3, with D unclear. This CDR3 is 13 amino acids long. The V end lost 0 bases, the J end lost 2 bases, and 4 bases lay between the germline ends. In germline, CDR1 is SGDLS, CDR2 YYNGEE. The CDR3 spells CASSVVNTDTQYF. In DNA, the CDR3 is TGTGCCAGCAGCGTAGTTAACACAGATACGCAGTATTTT.

The genes are TRBV3-1 (or the pseudogene TRBV3-2) and TRBJ1-2; D not certain. Deletions cut 0 bases from V and 4 bases from J, with 9 bases between. The germline gives CDR1 LGHDT, CDR2 YNNKEL (reference sequence). The CDR3 runs 14 residues. CDR3 nucleotide sequence: TGTGCCAGCAGCCAAGACTGGGCACTCTATGGCTACACCTTC. Its translation: CASSQDWALYGYTF.

The V gene is TRBV7-6, the J gene TRBJ2-3; D is undetermined. V gave up 1 base and J gave up 0 bases, with 8 bases separating them. Germline V CDR1 and CDR2: SGHVS, FNYEAQ. The CDR3 spans 15 residues. CDR3 nucleotide sequence: TGTGCCAGCAGCTTAGGTCTTCCTAGCACAGATACGCAGTATTTT. It translates to CASSLGLPSTDTQYF.

The DNA for the CDR3 is TGTGCCAGCAGTTTTGGGGGCGGAGATGGCTACACCTTC. Translation gives CASSFGGGDGYTF. V gene TRBV28 combines with J gene TRBJ1-2, with D tentatively TRBD1 (6 bases). The V end lost 3 bases, the J end lost 6 bases, and 11 bases lay between the germline ends. The CDR3 has 13 amino acids. Germline V gives CDR1 MDHEN, CDR2 SYDVKM.

The J gene is TRBJ1-5, the V gene TRBV18; possible D gene TRBD1, 5 bases. This CDR3 is 16 amino acids long. Germline lookup yields CDR1 KGHSH and CDR2 LQKENI. V was pared by 1 base and J by 5 bases, with 15 bases between. The CDR3 loop is CASSPRKGDLDQPQHF. For the CDR3, the DNA is TGTGCCAGCTCACCACGAAAAGGGGATTTGGATCAGCCCCAGCATTTT.

This chain connects TRBV5-8 to TRBJ1-5; 7 bases align to TRBD1. With V trimmed by 4 bases and J by 5 bases, 6 bases remained unmatched. The length of the CDR3 is 14 residues. CDR1 is SGHTS and CDR2 is YDEGEE in the germline V gene. This CDR3 reads CASSPGTADQPQHF. DNA for the CDR3: TGTGCCAGCAGCCCGGGGACAGCGGATCAGCCCCAGCATTTT.

V is TRBV28 and J is TRBJ1-2; 7 bases line up with TRBD1. Germline V gene sequence: CDR1 MDHEN, CDR2 SYDVKM. V lost 10 bases and J lost 8; bases outside the gene matches: 13. The CDR3 is made up of 13 amino acids. This CDR3 reads CATIGNRGDGYTF. In DNA, the CDR3 is TGTGCCACCATCGGAAACAGGGGTGACGGCTACACCTTC.

This clone was observed once. The chain is built from TRBV4-3 and TRBJ1-2; TRBD1 is a possible D gene (6 bases). Germline V gives CDR1 LGHNA, CDR2 YSLEER. CDR3 length: 14 amino acids. V lost 5 bases and J lost 5, with 15 bases in between. The chain's CDR3 is CASSTEDSLYGYTF. The CDR3 DNA reads as TGCGCCAGCAGCACGGAGGACAGCCTATATGGCTACACCTTC.

The genes are TRBV2 and TRBJ1-5, with D perhaps TRBD1 (5 bases). In germline, CDR1 is SNHLY, CDR2 FYNNEI. This CDR3 region has 14 residues. V lost 0 bases and J lost 16, with 19 bases in between. The CDR3 region is CASSEAKGGASLHF. The CDR3 region has the DNA TGTGCCAGCAGTGAAGCGAAAGGTGGGGCGAGCTTACATTTT.

In this sample, this clone turned up a few times. The chain employs TRBV18 and TRBJ1-5; D not resolved. Germline lookup yields CDR1 KGHSH and CDR2 LQKENI. Trimming took 0 bases from V and 6 from J, leaving 6 bases between them. CDR3 length: 13 residues. This chain's CDR3 is CASSPPHSQPQHF. The CDR3 DNA reads as TGTGCCAGCTCACCACCGCACTCTCAGCCCCAGCATTTT.

The J gene is TRBJ1-1, the V gene TRBV2; 8 bases are a match to TRBD1. This CDR3 is 16 amino acids long. Germline assignment: CDR1 SNHLY and CDR2 FYNNEI. With V trimmed by 6 bases and J by 0 bases, 9 bases remained unmatched. CDR3 in amino acids: CASRPTQGVVNTEAFF. The CDR3 DNA reads TGTGCCAGCAGACCCACACAGGGGGTGGTGAACACTGAAGCTTTCTTT.

This clone was observed at least ten times. The chain recombines TRBV10-1 with TRBJ1-1; D remains ambiguous. The V and J ends lost 3 bases and 8 bases respectively, with 10 bases between them. Germline CDR1 and CDR2: WNHNN and SYGVQD (reference sequence). This CDR3 has 12 residues. The chain's CDR3 is CASSDGRLEAFF. CDR3 nucleotide sequence: TGCGCCAGCAGTGACGGCAGGCTGGAAGCTTTCTTT.

The V gene is TRBV6-5, the J gene TRBJ1-5; D gene uncertain. Germline V CDR1 and CDR2: MNHEY, SVGAGI. The length of the CDR3 is 14 residues. V gave up 6 bases and J gave up 6 bases, with 15 bases separating them. Here the CDR3 DNA reads TGTGCCAGCAGCCCCCTGGATGGGCCTCAGCCCCAGCATTTT. Protein sequence: CASSPLDGPQPQHF.

On this clone: At the DNA level, this CDR3 is encoded by other sequences in the same sample as well. The V gene is TRBV6-5, the J gene TRBJ1-1, with D perhaps TRBD1 (6 bases). The length of the CDR3 is 14 residues. From germline, CDR1 is MNHEY and CDR2 SVGAGI. V shed 3 bases and J shed 3 bases, with 11 bases lying between them. The CDR3 nucleotides are TGTGCCAGCAGTTATAGGGGACAAGACACTGAAGCTTTCTTT. Translated: CASSYRGQDTEAFF.

The rearrangement uses TRBV6-2 or TRBV6-3 and TRBJ2-1; TRBD1 aligns across 7 bases. CDR1 is MNHEY, CDR2 SVGEGT, per germline. The CDR3 covers 15 residues. V lost 4 bases and J lost 7; bases outside the gene matches: 10. CDR3 DNA sequence: TGTGCCAGCAGTTCCCCACGACAGGGTCGAAATGAGCAGTTCTTC. Its translation is CASSSPRQGRNEQFF.

This chain links TRBV12-5 with TRBJ1-4; 9 bases match TRBD1. Germline assignment: CDR1 LGHNT and CDR2 FRNRAP. The CDR3 runs 15 residues. The V gene end was trimmed by 4 bases and the J gene end by 7 bases; junction bases not matched to a gene: 7. CDR3 sequence reads: CASGWTTGGGEKLFF. CDR3 DNA: TGTGCTAGTGGTTGGACTACAGGGGGCGGTGAAAAACTGTTTTTT.

The chain joins TRBV15 to TRBJ1-4; the D is unclear. Germline V CDR1 and CDR2: LNHNV, YYDKDF (reference sequence). CDR3 length: 16 residues. The V gene lost 1 base and the J gene lost 4 bases, with 13 bases spanning the gap. In DNA form, the CDR3 reads TGTGCCACCAGCAGAGGCGGGTGGGCAGTTAATGAAAAACTGTTTTTT. Translating it yields CATSRGGWAVNEKLFF.

The CDR3 nucleotides are TGTGCCAGCAAGGGGGGGCGAGATACGCAGTATTTT. Encoded protein: CASKGGRDTQYF. The V and J genes are TRBV6-5 and TRBJ2-3; tentative D call: TRBD2 (7 bases). CDR1 is MNHEY, CDR2 SVGAGI, per germline. V was trimmed by 7 bases and J by 5 bases, leaving 10 bases between them. CDR3 length equals 12 residues.

V and J are TRBV7-9 and TRBJ2-1, with TRBD2 as a possible D gene (5 bases). This CDR3 region has 14 residues. The V gene's germline CDR1 is SEHNR and CDR2 FQNEAQ (reference sequence). V was shortened by 1 base and J by 7 bases, with 11 bases between the two germline ends. The CDR3 loop reads CASSLDGVRNEQFF. The CDR3, as DNA: TGTGCCAGCAGCTTAGACGGGGTAAGGAATGAGCAGTTCTTC.

This chain's CDR3 is CASSFVSYEQYF. CDR3 DNA sequence: TGTGCCAGCAGCTTCGTCTCCTACGAGCAGTACTTC. The rearrangement links TRBV7-8 to TRBJ2-7, with D unresolved. The V end lost 3 bases, the J end lost 0 bases, and 3 bases lay between the germline ends. The CDR3 length is 12 residues. Germline CDR1 SGHVS, CDR2 FQNEAQ.

Only one count was recorded for this clone. The V call is TRBV5-6, the J call TRBJ2-7, with TRBD1 identical over 7 bases. Germline CDR1 reads SGHDT; CDR2 reads YYEEEE. This CDR3 region has 14 residues. Trimming cost V 0 bases and J 4 bases; bases outside gene matches: 4. CDR3 loop: CASSLEGQIYEQYF. The CDR3 DNA reads TGTGCCAGCAGCTTGGAGGGACAGATTTACGAGCAGTACTTC.

This chain joins TRBV3-1 (or the pseudogene TRBV3-2) and TRBJ1-3; 7 nucleotides line up with TRBD1. V shed 6 bases, J shed 0 bases, and the junction held 2 bases outside the gene matches. This CDR3 has 14 amino acids. The V gene's germline CDR1 is LGHDT and CDR2 YNNKEL (reference sequence). Here the CDR3 DNA reads TGTGCCAGCAGGCACAGGGGCTCTGGAAACACCATATATTTT. Translation gives CASRHRGSGNTIYF.

This clone has only a few counts. The chain employs TRBV6-2 or TRBV6-3 and TRBJ2-1; D may be TRBD2 (5 bases). V lost 5 bases and J lost 5, with 10 bases in between. CDR1 is MNHEY and CDR2 is SVGEGT in the germline V gene. This CDR3 has 13 residues. The CDR3 DNA follows: TGTGCCAGCAGTAAAGAGAGGGACAATGAGCAGTTCTTC. Its protein is CASSKERDNEQFF.

V is TRBV9 and J is TRBJ1-6, with no clear D. Germline-derived CDR1 and CDR2 are SGDLS and YYNGEE. V was clipped by 0 bases and J by 13 bases, with 11 bases between them. The CDR3 runs 13 residues. The CDR3 nucleotides read TGTGCCAGCAGCGTAGCCGGGCGGGAGCCCCTCCACTTT. This codes for CASSVAGREPLHF.